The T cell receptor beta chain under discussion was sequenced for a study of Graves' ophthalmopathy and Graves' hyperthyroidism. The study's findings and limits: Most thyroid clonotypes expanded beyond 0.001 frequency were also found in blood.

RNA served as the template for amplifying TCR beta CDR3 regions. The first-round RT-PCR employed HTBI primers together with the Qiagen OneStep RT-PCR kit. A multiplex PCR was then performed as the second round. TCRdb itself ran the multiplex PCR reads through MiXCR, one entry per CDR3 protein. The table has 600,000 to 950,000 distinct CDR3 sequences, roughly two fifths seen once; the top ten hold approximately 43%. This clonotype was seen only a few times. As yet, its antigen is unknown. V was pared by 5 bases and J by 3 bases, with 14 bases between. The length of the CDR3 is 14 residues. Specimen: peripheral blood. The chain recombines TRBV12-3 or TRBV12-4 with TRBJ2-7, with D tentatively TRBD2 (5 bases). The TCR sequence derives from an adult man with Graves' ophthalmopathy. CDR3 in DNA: TGTGCCAGCAGTCCGAATGGACTCTACTACGAGCAGTACTTC. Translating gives CASSPNGLYYEQYF.